The 7 T cell receptor beta chains presented below share a single source sample, sequenced in a study of T cell responses to AZD1222 COVID-19 vaccine. Assay used: immunoSEQ multiplex PCR; TCRdb lists only in-frame clones, some missing. This table has approximately 100,000 clones, roughly 91% appearing once. Material: peripheral blood, obtained on day 0 of AZD1222 vaccination. The receptors derive from an adult in good health.

J is TRBJ1-1 and V is TRBV3-1 (or the pseudogene TRBV3-2), with D maybe TRBD1 (5 bases). The length of the CDR3 is 15 residues. Germline CDR1 and CDR2: LGHDT and YNNKEL (reference sequence). Trimming took 1 base from V and 0 from J, leaving 9 bases between them. CDR3 sequence: CASSQGGLLNTEAFF. Written as DNA, the CDR3 is TGTGCCAGCAGCCAAGGGGGACTCTTGAACACTGAAGCTTTCTTT.

The chain couples TRBV7-9 to TRBJ2-1; D perhaps matches TRBD1 (5 bases). The CDR3 sequence is 13 residues long. V lost 6 bases and J 7 bases, leaving 13 bases between the germline ends. The germline CDR1 and CDR2 sequences are SEHNR and FQNEAQ (reference sequence). CDR3 nucleotides: TGTGCCAGCAGGGTAGGGGTAGGGAATGAGCAGTTCTTC. Translated, it gives CASRVGVGNEQFF. The full variable domain, completed using reference TRBV7-9 and TRBJ2-1, is DTGVSQNPRHKITKRGQNVTFRCDPISEHNRLYWYRQTLGQGPEFLTYFQNEAQLEKSRLLSDRFSAERPKGSFSTLEIQRTEQGDSAMYLCASRVGVGNEQFFGPGTRLTVL.

V is TRBV9 and J is TRBJ2-7, with a possible D match to TRBD2 (6 bases). V was shortened by 0 bases and J by 6 bases, with 16 bases between the two germline ends. CDR3 length equals 15 residues. Germline-derived CDR1 and CDR2 are SGDLS and YYNGEE. For the CDR3, the DNA is TGTGCCAGCAGCGTAGTGGCTAGCGCTACGGGCGAGCAGTACTTC. The encoded protein is CASSVVASATGEQYF. The entire variable domain, with the rest obtained from reference TRBV9 and TRBJ2-7, is as follows: DSGVTQTPKHLITATGQRVTLRCSPRSGDLSVYWYQQSLDQGLQFLIQYYNGEERAKGNILERFSAQQFPDLHSELNLSSLELGDSALYFCASSVVASATGEQYFGPGTRLTVT.

This clone came up once. The chain links TRBV9 to TRBJ1-4; 9 bases line up with TRBD1. V trimming: 4 bases; J trimming: 8 bases; junction bases outside the gene matches: 6. Germline lookup yields CDR1 SGDLS and CDR2 YYNGEE. CDR3 length: 14 residues. CDR3 DNA sequence: TGTGCCAGCAGCCCACGACAGGGGGACGAAAAACTGTTTTTT. Protein: CASSPRQGDEKLFF.

This chain links TRBV24-1 with TRBJ2-3, with D perhaps TRBD2 (5 bases). Germline-derived CDR1 and CDR2 are KGHDR and SFDVKD. The CDR3 is 14 residues long. V was cut by 6 bases and J by 8 bases, with 17 bases left in between. This CDR3 is CATSRRGGDSTQYF. The CDR3 DNA follows: TGTGCCACCAGTCGCCGGGGTGGAGATAGTACGCAGTATTTT.

This clone was counted between two and nine times. V and J are TRBV30 and TRBJ1-1; 11 bases fit TRBD1. This CDR3 contains 15 residues. V gave up 6 bases and J gave up 4 bases; unmatched junction bases: 10. The germline gives CDR1 GTSNPN, CDR2 SVGIG (reference sequence). In DNA form, the CDR3 reads TGTGCCTGCACTGGACAGGGGGCAGGTAGCACTGAAGCTTTCTTT. The encoded protein is CACTGQGAGSTEAFF.

The chain recombines TRBV25-1 with TRBJ2-5; 8 bases match TRBD2. The CDR3 consists of 11 residues. The germline V gene has CDR1 MGHDK and CDR2 SYGVNS. The V gene end was trimmed by 6 bases and the J gene end by 7 bases; junction bases not matched to a gene: 1. The CDR3 spells CASSRGGTQYF. CDR3 DNA sequence: TGTGCCAGCAGCCGGGGGGGGACCCAGTACTTC.